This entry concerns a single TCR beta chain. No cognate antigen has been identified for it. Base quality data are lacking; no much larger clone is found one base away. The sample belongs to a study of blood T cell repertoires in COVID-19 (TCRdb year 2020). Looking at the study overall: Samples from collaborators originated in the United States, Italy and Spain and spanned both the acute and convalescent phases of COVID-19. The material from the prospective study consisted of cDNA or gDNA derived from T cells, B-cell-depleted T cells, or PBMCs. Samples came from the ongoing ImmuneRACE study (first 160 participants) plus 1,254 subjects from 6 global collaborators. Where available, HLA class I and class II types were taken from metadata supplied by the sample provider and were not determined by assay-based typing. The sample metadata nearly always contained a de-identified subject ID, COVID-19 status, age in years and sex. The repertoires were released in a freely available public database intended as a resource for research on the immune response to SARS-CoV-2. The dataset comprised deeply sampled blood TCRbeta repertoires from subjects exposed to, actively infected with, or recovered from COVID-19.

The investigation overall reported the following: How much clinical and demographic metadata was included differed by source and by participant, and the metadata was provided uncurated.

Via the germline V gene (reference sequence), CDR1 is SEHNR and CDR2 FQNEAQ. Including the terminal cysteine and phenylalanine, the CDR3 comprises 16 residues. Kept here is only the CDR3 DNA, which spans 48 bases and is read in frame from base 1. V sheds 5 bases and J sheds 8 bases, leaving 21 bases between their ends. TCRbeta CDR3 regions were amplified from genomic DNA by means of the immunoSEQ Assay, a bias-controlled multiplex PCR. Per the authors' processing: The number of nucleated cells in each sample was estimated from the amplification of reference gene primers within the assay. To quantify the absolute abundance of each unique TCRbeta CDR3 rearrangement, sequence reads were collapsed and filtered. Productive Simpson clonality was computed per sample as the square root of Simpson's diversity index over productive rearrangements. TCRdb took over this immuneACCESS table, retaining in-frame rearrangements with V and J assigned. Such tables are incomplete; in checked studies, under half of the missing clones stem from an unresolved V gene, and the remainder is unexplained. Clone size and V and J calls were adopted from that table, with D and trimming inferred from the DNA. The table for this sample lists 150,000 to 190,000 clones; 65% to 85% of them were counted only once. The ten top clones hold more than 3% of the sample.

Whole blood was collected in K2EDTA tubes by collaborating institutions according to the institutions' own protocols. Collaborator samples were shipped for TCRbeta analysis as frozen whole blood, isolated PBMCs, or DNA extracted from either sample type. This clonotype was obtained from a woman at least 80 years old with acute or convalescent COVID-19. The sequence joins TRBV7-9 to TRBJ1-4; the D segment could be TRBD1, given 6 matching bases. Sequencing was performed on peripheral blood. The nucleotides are TGTGCCAGCAGCCTCCCCGGGACCAGGGACACCGAAAAACTGTTTTTT. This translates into CASSLPGTRDTEKLFF.